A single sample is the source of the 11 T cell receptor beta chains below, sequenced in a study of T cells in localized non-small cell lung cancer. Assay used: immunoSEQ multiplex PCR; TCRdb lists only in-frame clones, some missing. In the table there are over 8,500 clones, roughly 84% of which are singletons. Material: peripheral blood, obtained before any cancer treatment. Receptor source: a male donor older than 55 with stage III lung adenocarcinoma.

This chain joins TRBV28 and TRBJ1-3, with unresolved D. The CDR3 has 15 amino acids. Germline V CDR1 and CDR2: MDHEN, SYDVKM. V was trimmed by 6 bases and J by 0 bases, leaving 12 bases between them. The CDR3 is CASRTDRSSGNTIYF. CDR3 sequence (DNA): TGTGCCAGCAGAACCGACCGGAGCTCTGGAAACACCATATATTTT.

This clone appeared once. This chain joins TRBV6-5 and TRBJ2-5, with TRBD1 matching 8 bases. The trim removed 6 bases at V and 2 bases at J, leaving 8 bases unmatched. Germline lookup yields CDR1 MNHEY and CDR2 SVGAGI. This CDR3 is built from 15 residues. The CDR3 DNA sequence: TGTGCCAGCAGGCCAGGGACAGGTGAACAAGAGACCCAGTACTTC. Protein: CASRPGTGEQETQYF.

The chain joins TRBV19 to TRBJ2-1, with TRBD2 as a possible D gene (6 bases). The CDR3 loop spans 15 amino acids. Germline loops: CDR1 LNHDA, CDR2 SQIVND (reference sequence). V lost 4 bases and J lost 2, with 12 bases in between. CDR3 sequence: CASSKTREPYNEQFF. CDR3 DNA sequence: TGTGCCAGTAGTAAGACTAGAGAACCCTACAATGAGCAGTTCTTC. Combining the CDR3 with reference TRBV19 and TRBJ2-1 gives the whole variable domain DGGITQSPKYLFRKEGQNVTLSCEQNLNHDAMYWYRQDPGQGLRLIYYSQIVNDFQKGDIAEGYSVSREKKESFPLTVTSAQKNPTAFYLCASSKTREPYNEQFFGPGTRLTVL.

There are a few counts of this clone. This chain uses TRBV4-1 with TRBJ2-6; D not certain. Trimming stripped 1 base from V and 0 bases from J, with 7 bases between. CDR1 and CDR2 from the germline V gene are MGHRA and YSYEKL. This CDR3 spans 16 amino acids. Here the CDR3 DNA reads TGCGCCAGCAGCCAAGGGACCTTCTCTGGGGCCAACGTCCTGACTTTC. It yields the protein CASSQGTFSGANVLTF.

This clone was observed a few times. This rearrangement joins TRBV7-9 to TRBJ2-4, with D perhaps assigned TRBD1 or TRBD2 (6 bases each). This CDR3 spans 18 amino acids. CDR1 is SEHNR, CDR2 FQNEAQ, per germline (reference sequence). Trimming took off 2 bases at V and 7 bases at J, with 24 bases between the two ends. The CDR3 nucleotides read TGTGCCAGCAGCTTAAATCCCGGGGGCAGCCGTGGTCGTAACATTCAGTACTTC. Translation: CASSLNPGGSRGRNIQYF.

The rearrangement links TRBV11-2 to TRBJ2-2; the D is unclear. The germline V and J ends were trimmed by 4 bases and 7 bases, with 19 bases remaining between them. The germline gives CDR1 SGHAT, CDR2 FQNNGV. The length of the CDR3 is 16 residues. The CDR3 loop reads CASSSDWGSHFGELFF. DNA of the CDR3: TGTGCCAGCAGCTCCGATTGGGGTTCCCATTTCGGGGAGCTGTTTTTT.

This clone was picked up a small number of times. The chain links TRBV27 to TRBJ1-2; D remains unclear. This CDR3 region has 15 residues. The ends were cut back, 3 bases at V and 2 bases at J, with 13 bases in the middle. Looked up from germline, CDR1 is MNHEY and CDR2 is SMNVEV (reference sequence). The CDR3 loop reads CASSLSTVGNYGYTF. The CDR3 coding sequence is TGTGCCAGCAGTTTGTCCACGGTAGGGAACTATGGCTACACCTTC.

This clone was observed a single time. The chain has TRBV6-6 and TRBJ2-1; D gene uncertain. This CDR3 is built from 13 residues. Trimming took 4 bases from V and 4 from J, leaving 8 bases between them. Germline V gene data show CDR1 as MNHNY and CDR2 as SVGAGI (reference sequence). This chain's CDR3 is CASSSPVYNEQFF. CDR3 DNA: TGTGCCAGCAGTTCACCGGTATACAATGAGCAGTTCTTC.

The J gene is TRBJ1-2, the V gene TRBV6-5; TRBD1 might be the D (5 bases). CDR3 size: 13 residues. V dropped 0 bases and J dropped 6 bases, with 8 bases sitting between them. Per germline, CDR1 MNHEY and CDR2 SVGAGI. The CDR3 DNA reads TGTGCCAGCAGTTACTCGGGCAGGGATGGCTACACCTTC. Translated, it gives CASSYSGRDGYTF.

The CDR3 loop reads CASSLAASGRSTPYEQYF. CDR3 bases: TGTGCCAGCAGCTTAGCGGCTAGCGGGAGGTCGACCCCCTACGAGCAGTACTTC. This chain joins TRBV7-2 and TRBJ2-7, with 11 bases fitting TRBD2. The junction had 9 bases not matched to a gene; V was cut back by 0 bases and J by 2 bases. Germline values: CDR1 SGHTA, CDR2 FQGNSA. The CDR3 sequence is 18 residues long. Supplemented by reference TRBV7-2 and TRBJ2-7, the full variable domain reads GAGVSQSPSNKVTEKGKDVELRCDPISGHTALYWYRQSLGQGLEFLIYFQGNSAPDKSGLPSDRFSAERTGGSVSTLTIQRTQQEDSAVYLCASSLAASGRSTPYEQYFGPGTRLTVT.

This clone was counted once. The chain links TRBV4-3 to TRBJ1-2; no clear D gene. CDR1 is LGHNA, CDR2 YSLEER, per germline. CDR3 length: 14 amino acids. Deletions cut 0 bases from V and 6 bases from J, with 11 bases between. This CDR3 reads CASSQEWGTDGYTF. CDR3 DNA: TGCGCCAGCAGCCAAGAATGGGGAACGGATGGCTACACCTTC.